Following are 6 T cell receptor beta chains from one sample sequenced in a study of cytomegalovirus exposure and HLA in healthy donors (dated by TCRdb to 2016 to 2017). Libraries were constructed by the immunoSEQ multiplex PCR assay. For the multiplex PCR, a mixture combining 60 forward primers for TCR Vbeta segments and 13 reverse primers for TCR Jbeta segments was used. Not all clones reach the TCRdb copy of this immuneACCESS table, which keeps in-frame sequences only. Checked studies attribute under half of the gap to unresolved V genes and leave the rest unexplained. Across this sample there are approximately 88,000 clones, with 64% seen only once. The ten largest clones take up roughly 3% of the sample. The sample comprised PBMCs. The receptors come from a man aged 55 to 70 in good health and CMV-seronegative.

The gene calls are TRBV6-1 and TRBJ2-2, with 12 positions matching TRBD2. The V gene end was trimmed by 4 bases and the J gene end by 0 bases; junction bases not matched to a gene: 9. CDR1 is MNHNS and CDR2 is SASEGT in the germline V gene. The CDR3 consists of 19 residues. In nucleotides, the CDR3 is TGTGCCAGCAGTGCACTAGCGGGAGGTCCCCGGGCGAACACCGGGGAGCTGTTTTTT. Its protein product is CASSALAGGPRANTGELFF.

V gene TRBV19 combines with J gene TRBJ1-1; D might be TRBD1 (5 bases). The germline gives CDR1 LNHDA, CDR2 SQIVND (reference sequence). V was trimmed by 3 bases and J by 4 bases, leaving 12 bases between them. The CDR3 contains 14 residues. The DNA for the CDR3 is TGTGCCAGTAGTATTCAAGGGGCCGGCACTGAAGCTTTCTTT. Amino acid sequence: CASSIQGAGTEAFF. Complete variable domain (other parts from reference TRBV19 and TRBJ1-1): DGGITQSPKYLFRKEGQNVTLSCEQNLNHDAMYWYRQDPGQGLRLIYYSQIVNDFQKGDIAEGYSVSREKKESFPLTVTSAQKNPTAFYLCASSIQGAGTEAFFGQGTRLTVV.

CDR3 residues: CASKRGDYNEQFF. In DNA form, the CDR3 reads TGTGCCAGCAAAAGGGGTGACTACAATGAGCAGTTCTTC. This chain connects TRBV5-4 to TRBJ2-1; a weak D match, TRBD1 (5 bases). V was clipped by 6 bases and J by 3 bases, with 10 bases between them. This CDR3 spans 13 amino acids. The germline CDR1 and CDR2 sequences are SGHNT and YYREEE (reference sequence).

The V and J genes are TRBV14 and TRBJ2-1, with 13 bases identical to TRBD2. This CDR3 spans 17 amino acids. The germline V gene encodes CDR1 SGHDN and CDR2 FVKESK. Trimming at V came to 5 bases and at J to 8 bases, leaving 12 bases not matched to a gene. For the CDR3, the DNA is TGTGCCAGCAGCTCGCGTAAAGGACTAGCGGGGGAAGATGAGCAGTTCTTC. Translating gives CASSSRKGLAGEDEQFF.

The rearrangement uses TRBV19 and TRBJ1-2; D is ambiguous. CDR1 and CDR2 from the germline V gene are LNHDA and SQIVND (reference sequence). The CDR3 length is 13 residues. The V end was cut by 7 bases, the J end by 3 bases, with 12 bases between. CDR3 loop: CASMQAWDYGYTF. In DNA, the CDR3 is TGTGCCAGTATGCAGGCCTGGGACTATGGCTACACCTTC.

This clone has a handful of counts. The chain employs TRBV28 and TRBJ2-1; 9 positions agree with TRBD1. In germline, CDR1 is MDHEN, CDR2 SYDVKM. Losses at the gene ends were 2 bases for V and 10 bases for J; bases not matched to a gene: 9. The CDR3 extends over 15 amino acids. The CDR3 nucleotides read TGTGCCAGCAGTTTACCCCGGGACAGGGCTCGGGAGCAGTTCTTC. It is translated as CASSLPRDRAREQFF.